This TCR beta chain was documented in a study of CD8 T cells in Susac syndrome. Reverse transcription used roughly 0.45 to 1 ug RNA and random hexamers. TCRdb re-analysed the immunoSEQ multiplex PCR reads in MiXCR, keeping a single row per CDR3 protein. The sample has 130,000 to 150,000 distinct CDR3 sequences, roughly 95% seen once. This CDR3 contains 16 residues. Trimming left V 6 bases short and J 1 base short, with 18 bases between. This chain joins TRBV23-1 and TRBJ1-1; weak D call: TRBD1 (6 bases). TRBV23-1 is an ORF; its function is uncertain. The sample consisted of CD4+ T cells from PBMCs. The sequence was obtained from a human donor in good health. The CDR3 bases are TGCGCCAGCAGCCCAGACCCCACAGGGAGGAACACTGAAGCTTTCTTT. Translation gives CASSPDPTGRNTEAFF.